Below are 6 T cell receptor beta chains sequenced from a single sample in a study of blood T cell repertoires in COVID-19. The assay was immunoSEQ multiplex PCR, and TCRdb's table has in-frame clones only and misses some. The data show some 100,000 clones, approximately 87% seen once. The specimen sequenced was peripheral blood. The receptors stem from a human donor in a cohort sampled during active COVID-19.

The chain employs TRBV6-5 and TRBJ1-1; 7 bases are shared with TRBD1. This CDR3 is 15 amino acids long. With V trimmed by 6 bases and J by 7 bases, 14 bases remained unmatched. The germline gives CDR1 MNHEY, CDR2 SVGAGI. The CDR3 is CASRDTTHRGSEAFF. Written as DNA, the CDR3 is TGTGCCAGCAGGGACACAACCCACAGGGGAAGTGAAGCTTTCTTT.

The chain joins TRBV18 to TRBJ2-5; tentative D call: TRBD1 (5 bases). Germline loops: CDR1 KGHSH, CDR2 LQKENI. The CDR3 is 13 residues long. V lost 8 bases to trimming and J lost 1 base, with 11 bases between them. The CDR3 DNA reads as TGTGCCAGCCAAGACAGATCCCAAGAGACCCAGTACTTC. Its protein product is CASQDRSQETQYF.

The gene calls are TRBV7-9 and TRBJ1-4, with D perhaps matching TRBD1 (5 bases). CDR1 is SEHNR, CDR2 FQNEAQ, per germline (reference sequence). This CDR3 is built from 17 residues. Trimming took off 5 bases at V and 1 base at J, with 17 bases between the two ends. The CDR3 region has the DNA TGTGCCAGCAGCCCCCGTCGGGGGGACGGAACTAATGAAAAACTGTTTTTT. This gives the protein CASSPRRGDGTNEKLFF.

The V and J genes are TRBV5-1 and TRBJ1-5, with unresolved D. Trimming shortened V by 0 bases and J by 5 bases, and 9 bases separated the two germline ends. This CDR3 comprises 14 residues. Looked up from germline, CDR1 is SGHRS and CDR2 is YFSETQ. The CDR3 region has the DNA TGCGCCAGCAGCTTGGAATCGGGATATCAGCCCCAGCATTTT. Translation: CASSLESGYQPQHF.

The J gene is TRBJ1-2, the V gene TRBV7-9, with D tentatively TRBD1 (5 bases). Per germline, CDR1 SEHNR and CDR2 FQNEAQ (reference sequence). V shed 1 base and J shed 4 bases, with 13 bases lying between them. The CDR3 runs to 15 residues. The DNA of the CDR3 is TGTGCCAGCAGCTTAGTCGGGGGAGGGACCTATGGCTACACCTTC. Translation: CASSLVGGGTYGYTF.

Notes on this clone: Mismatch with germline at one junction end may stem from a read error. Other DNA variants within this sample encode the same CDR3. The J gene is TRBJ2-6, the V gene TRBV7-2; D unclear. The CDR3 is 14 residues long. Germline CDR1 reads SGHTA; CDR2 reads FQGNSA. The CDR3 here is CASSFSSGANVLTF. CDR3 DNA sequence: TGTGCCAGTAGCTTTAGCTCTGGGGCCAACGTCCTGACTTTC.